The clone carrying this TCR beta chain was detected ten times or more. The record originates from a study of neurological immune-mediated disorders. From the 5' RACE reads, TCRdb called clonotypes with MiXCR, one entry per CDR3 protein. This table holds some 65,000 distinct CDR3 sequences, less than 5.5% found once. Source material: PBMCs. The receptor comes from a young woman with multiple sclerosis.

For the CDR3, the DNA is TGTGCCACCGCCCGGGGACTTCAGGAGACCCAGTACTTC. This encodes CATARGLQETQYF. The chain joins TRBV12-3 or TRBV12-4 to TRBJ2-5; a weak D match, TRBD2 (6 bases). The ends were cut back, 10 bases at V and 5 bases at J, with 17 bases in the middle. The CDR3 has 13 amino acids.